This passage covers 8 T cell receptor beta chains from one sample sequenced in a study of T cell responses to AZD1222 COVID-19 vaccine. Sequencing used immunoSEQ multiplex PCR; TCRdb keeps in-frame clones, though not all of them. Of about 160,000 clones detected, over 75% appear once; the ten largest clones hold 4% to 4.5%. This material consisted of peripheral blood, taken 28 days after the second AZD1222 dose. The receptors were sampled from an adult who received the AZD1222 COVID-19 vaccine.

This chain uses TRBV25-1 with TRBJ2-3, with 7 nucleotides matching TRBD2. Germline loops: CDR1 MGHDK, CDR2 SYGVNS. V lost 0 bases to trimming and J lost 8 bases; unmatched junction nucleotides: 8. The CDR3 spans 15 residues. In nucleotides, the CDR3 is TGTGCCAGCAGTGAATACGGGGGGAAGCCTAGTACGCAGTATTTT. This codes for CASSEYGGKPSTQYF.

J is TRBJ1-6 and V is TRBV19; TRBD1 might be the D (5 bases). V lost 3 bases to trimming and J lost 9 bases, with 15 bases between them. CDR1 is LNHDA, CDR2 SQIVND, per germline (reference sequence). The CDR3 extends over 15 amino acids. CDR3 bases: TGTGCCAGTAGTATCCTCGGGGGGAGGAGTTCACCCCTCCACTTT. Translating gives CASSILGGRSSPLHF.

This clone was seen a single time. The rearrangement joins TRBV7-9 to TRBJ1-1, with D unresolved. The V and J ends lost 1 base and 0 bases respectively, with 9 bases between them. The CDR3 extends over 15 amino acids. The germline V gene encodes CDR1 SEHNR and CDR2 FQNEAQ (reference sequence). The CDR3 bases are TGTGCCAGCAGCTTAGTTGCGGTCATGAACACTGAAGCTTTCTTT. This gives the protein CASSLVAVMNTEAFF.

The V gene is TRBV5-5, the J gene TRBJ1-4; 7 bases map to TRBD1. CDR1 and CDR2 (germline): SGHKS, YYEKEE (reference sequence). CDR3 length: 12 residues. J gave up 8 bases and V 4 bases, and 2 bases lay outside the gene matches. The CDR3 DNA sequence: TGTGCCAGCAGCCGACAGGGAGAAAAACTGTTTTTT. It translates to CASSRQGEKLFF.

The chain carries TRBV19 and TRBJ2-2, with a possible D match to TRBD1 (7 bases). CDR3 length equals 18 residues. The germline V gene encodes CDR1 LNHDA and CDR2 SQIVND (reference sequence). V was cut by 6 bases and J by 5 bases, with 25 bases left in between. The CDR3 nucleotides read TGTGCCAGTAGACTGGAGGGGCCCAGGGGGGCAGGGACCGGGGAGCTGTTTTTT. Protein: CASRLEGPRGAGTGELFF.

The chain has TRBV6-1 and TRBJ2-7; a weak D match, TRBD1 (6 bases). Germline CDR1 reads MNHNS; CDR2 reads SASEGT. Trimming stripped 3 bases from V and 5 bases from J, with 11 bases between. The CDR3 has 13 residues. DNA for the CDR3: TGTGCCAGCAGTGACACAGGGTTCCACGAGCAGTACTTC. Its protein product is CASSDTGFHEQYF.

A few counts support this clone. The chain links TRBV6-5 to TRBJ2-3; 11 bases agree with TRBD2. The CDR3 covers 14 residues. In germline, CDR1 is MNHEY, CDR2 SVGAGI. Trimming at V came to 6 bases and at J to 2 bases, leaving 1 base not matched to a gene. As DNA, the CDR3 is TGTGCCAGCAGACTAGCGGGGGTCACAGATACGCAGTATTTT. Protein: CASRLAGVTDTQYF.

V is TRBV4-2 and J is TRBJ1-5; maybe TRBD1 (5 bases). The V end was cut by 4 bases, the J end by 7 bases, with 14 bases between. The CDR3 totals 14 residues. Germline V gives CDR1 LGHNA, CDR2 YNFKEQ. The CDR3, as DNA: TGTGCCAGCAGCCCAGGGACGTTCGGGCAGCCCCAGCATTTT. It encodes CASSPGTFGQPQHF.